Only a few counts were recorded for the clone carrying this T cell receptor beta chain. A sample-barcoded 5' primer and a J-beta primer mix were used in a second PCR of roughly 6 to 12 cycles. TCRdb passed the 5' RACE reads through MiXCR, listing each CDR3 protein once. The repertoire includes 800,000 to 1,300,000 distinct CDR3 sequences, 20% to 25% of them detected once, and approximately 0.71% sits in the top ten. This sample is drawn from a study of blood T cells in healthy people across ages. This sample also belongs to another study, concerning T cells of mothers and their children. As reported in that work: The donor cohort consisted of three healthy Caucasian mothers and their six children. Reads recorded for TCR beta CDR3 numbered over 8.5 million per mother and several million per child. Related mother-child pairs showed slightly higher but non-significant overlap than unrelated pairs.

This TCR came from a girl aged 2 to 10 in good health. Sequencing was performed on blood.

CDR3 amino acids: CASSLDGGGLNIQYF. CDR3 nucleotides: TGTGCCAGCAGCTTAGACGGCGGGGGGTTAAACATTCAGTACTTC. The rearrangement uses TRBV7-2 and TRBJ2-4; the match to TRBD2 covers 8 bases. CDR3 length: 15 residues. Germline CDR1 SGHTA, CDR2 FQGNSA. V was clipped by 1 base and J by 6 bases; unmatched bases: 5. The complete variable domain, with remaining parts taken from reference TRBV7-2 and TRBJ2-4, reads GAGVSQSPSNKVTEKGKDVELRCDPISGHTALYWYRQSLGQGLEFLIYFQGNSAPDKSGLPSDRFSAERTGGSVSTLTIQRTQQEDSAVYLCASSLDGGGLNIQYFGAGTRLSVL.